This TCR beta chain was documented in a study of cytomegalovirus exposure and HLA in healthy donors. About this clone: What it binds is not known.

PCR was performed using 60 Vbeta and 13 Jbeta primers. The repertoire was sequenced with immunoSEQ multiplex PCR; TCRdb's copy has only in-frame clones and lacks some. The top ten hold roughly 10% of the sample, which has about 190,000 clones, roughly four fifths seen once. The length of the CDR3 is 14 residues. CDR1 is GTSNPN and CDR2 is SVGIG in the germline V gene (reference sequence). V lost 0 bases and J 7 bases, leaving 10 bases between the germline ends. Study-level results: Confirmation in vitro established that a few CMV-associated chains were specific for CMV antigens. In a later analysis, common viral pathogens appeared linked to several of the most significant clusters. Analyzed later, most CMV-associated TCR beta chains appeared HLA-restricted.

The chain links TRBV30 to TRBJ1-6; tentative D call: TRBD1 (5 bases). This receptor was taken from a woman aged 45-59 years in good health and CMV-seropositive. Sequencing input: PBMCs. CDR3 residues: CAWSVAGGNSPLHF. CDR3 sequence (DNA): TGTGCCTGGAGTGTTGCGGGGGGGAATTCACCCCTCCACTTT.